A selection of T cell receptor beta chains follows, all from one sample in a study of T cell repertoires in cytomegalovirus infection. A single record per CDR3 protein comes from TCRdb applying MiXCR to the reads. The table has 350,000 to 550,000 distinct CDR3 sequences, approximately 32% seen once. The sample consisted of PBMCs. These receptors were taken from a human donor in good health (CMV status not recorded). Some clones in this sample may be carry-over from other donors' samples. The conserved cysteine and the conserved F or W are not part of the CDR3 here. Clone size, where shown, is once, few, many, or a class for clones that have expanded.

ASSPPSGANVLT,TRBJ2-6,TRBV18,.
ASSTRGSRNEQF,TRBJ2-1,TRBV6-2/TRBV6-3,few
ASSRQRDTQY,TRBJ2-3,TRBV5-1,.
ASTKSGTSNTGELF,TRBJ2-2,TRBV6-1,few
SARGQGASYEQY,TRBJ2-7,TRBV20-1,few
ASSPLLDADTQY,TRBJ2-3,TRBV12-3/TRBV12-4,.
ASSMIAGTNEKLF,TRBJ1-4,TRBV19,.
ATSSSGGGYSNQPQH,TRBJ1-5,TRBV15,.
ASSLIRPGGAEQY,TRBJ2-7,TRBV11-2,few
SVGQGARQETQY,TRBJ2-5,TRBV29-1,few
ASSQERTDHYEQY,TRBJ2-7,TRBV4-2,few
ASSPGLVVAF,TRBJ1-1,TRBV12-3/TRBV12-4,few
ASRENRGRREQY,TRBJ2-7,TRBV6-1,.
ASSVKWGDAEQF,TRBJ2-1,TRBV2,few
ASSGPTDYEQY,TRBJ2-7,TRBV2,.
ASSPTGTATYEQY,TRBJ2-7,TRBV7-8,many
ASGDGVNTEAF,TRBJ1-1,TRBV7-9,few
SARDQGTGGGYEQY,TRBJ2-7,TRBV20-1,.
ASSREVAGGLSTDTQY,TRBJ2-3,TRBV5-6,.
ASSYRGTTSGNTIY,TRBJ1-3,TRBV7-9,.
ASSISLTSYEQY,TRBJ2-7,TRBV19,few
ASSQEEFYEQY,TRBJ2-7,TRBV4-1,.
ASGHPGTGGRNQPPH,TRBJ1-5,TRBV12-5,.
ASSIYANYGYT,TRBJ1-2,TRBV12-3/TRBV12-4,.
ASSEGDRANEQF,TRBJ2-1,TRBV9,once
SAPGEKGGQDTEAF,TRBJ1-1,TRBV20-1,.
ASSQSTGTPGEQY,TRBJ2-7,TRBV5-1,.
ASSQGISGGVPGANVLT,TRBJ2-6,TRBV4-2,few
ASSFSPLRGYGYT,TRBJ1-2,TRBV12-3/TRBV12-4,.
SVEGYYDRSLQPQH,TRBJ1-5,TRBV29-1,.
ASSIVSGGAVEQF,TRBJ2-1,TRBV19,.
ASSLSGGEADTQY,TRBJ2-3,TRBV7-3,.
ASSRTGVQETQY,TRBJ2-5,TRBV2,.
ASSEMSEKLF,TRBJ1-4,TRBV7-6,many
ASSVRDNTEAF,TRBJ1-1,TRBV7-9,.
ASVPGRDGNPYEQY,TRBJ2-7,TRBV2,.
ASRPSGGNYPHEQY,TRBJ2-7,TRBV6-1,.
ASSMKGASYEQY,TRBJ2-7,TRBV19,few
ASSQDGGGTNEKLF,TRBJ1-4,TRBV4-3,.
SAEDNEQF,TRBJ2-1,TRBV20-1,few
ASSYPRDSFTDTQY,TRBJ2-3,TRBV6-2/TRBV6-3,few
ASSLAGYTNYGYT,TRBJ1-2,TRBV7-2,few